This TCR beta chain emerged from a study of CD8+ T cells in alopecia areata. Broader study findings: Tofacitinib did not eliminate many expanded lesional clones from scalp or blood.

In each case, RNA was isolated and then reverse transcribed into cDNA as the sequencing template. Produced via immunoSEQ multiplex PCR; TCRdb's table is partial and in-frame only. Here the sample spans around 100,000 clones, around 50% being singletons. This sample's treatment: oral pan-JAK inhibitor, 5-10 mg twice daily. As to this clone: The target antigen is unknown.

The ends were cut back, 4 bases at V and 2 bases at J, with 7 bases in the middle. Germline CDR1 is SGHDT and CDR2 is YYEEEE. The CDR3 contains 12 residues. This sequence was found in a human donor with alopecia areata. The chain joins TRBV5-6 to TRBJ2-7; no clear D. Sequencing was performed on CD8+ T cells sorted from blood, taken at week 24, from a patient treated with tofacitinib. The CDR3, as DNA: TGTGCCAGCAGCACCCAAACCTACGAGCAGTACTTC. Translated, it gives CASSTQTYEQYF.